These 6 T cell receptor beta chains originate from one sample sequenced in a study of blood T cell repertoires in COVID-19. Method: immunoSEQ multiplex PCR; TCRdb's copy keeps in-frame clones and lacks some. The sample contains about 190,000 clones, 88% of which appear only once. Sequenced input: peripheral blood. The receptors shown here come from a human donor in a cohort sampled during active COVID-19.

The V gene is TRBV20-1, the J gene TRBJ2-3, with D possibly being TRBD1 (5 bases). V was cut by 3 bases and J by 0 bases, with 13 bases left in between. Germline loops: CDR1 DFQATT, CDR2 SNEGSKA (reference sequence). The CDR3 consists of 15 residues. CDR3 sequence (DNA): TGCAGTGCTAGTCATGGGGCGACTAGCACAGATACGCAGTATTTT. Encoded protein: CSASHGATSTDTQYF.

V gene TRBV5-4 combines with J gene TRBJ2-3; 8 bases line up with TRBD2. Germline V gene lookup returns CDR1 SGHNT and CDR2 YYREEE (reference sequence). This CDR3 has 15 amino acids. After removal of 0 bases from V and 6 bases from J, the junction contained 6 bases not matched to a gene. DNA for the CDR3: TGTGCCAGCAGCTTGGGGGCTAGCGGGCTGGATACGCAGTATTTT. Encoded protein: CASSLGASGLDTQYF.

V usage is TRBV4-3 and J usage is TRBJ2-3; 7 bases are shared with TRBD2. The CDR3 sequence is 17 residues long. Germline V gives CDR1 LGHNA, CDR2 YSLEER. The trim removed 1 base at V and 7 bases at J, leaving 14 bases unmatched. DNA for the CDR3: TGCGCCAGCAGCCAAGCCCTAGCGGTCCCGGGGGGTAATACGCAGTATTTT. Amino acid sequence: CASSQALAVPGGNTQYF.

The rearrangement joins TRBV7-2 to TRBJ2-7; TRBD1 might be the D (7 bases). The germline V gene encodes CDR1 SGHTA and CDR2 FQGNSA. V lost 2 bases and J 3 bases, leaving 14 bases between the germline ends. This CDR3 is built from 15 residues. For the CDR3, the DNA is TGTGCCAGCAGCTTATATGGAGGGGGCAGCTACGAGCAGTACTTC. This codes for CASSLYGGGSYEQYF.

The rearrangement uses TRBV5-1 and TRBJ2-1; 11 positions agree with TRBD1. The CDR3 loop spans 14 amino acids. J gave up 6 bases and V 3 bases, and 2 bases lay outside the gene matches. Germline V gene lookup returns CDR1 SGHRS and CDR2 YFSETQ. This CDR3 reads CASSYGTGGNEQFF. In nucleotides, the CDR3 is TGCGCCAGCAGCTACGGGACAGGGGGCAATGAGCAGTTCTTC.

This rearrangement joins TRBV9 to TRBJ2-2; 9 nucleotides align to TRBD1. CDR3 length equals 15 residues. Germline V gene sequence: CDR1 SGDLS, CDR2 YYNGEE. V lost 3 bases, J lost 1 base, and 1 base stayed unmatched. In DNA form, the CDR3 reads TGTGCCAGCAGCGCGGGACAGGGGAACACCGGGGAGCTGTTTTTT. It codes for CASSAGQGNTGELFF. The whole variable domain, remainder taken from reference TRBV9 and TRBJ2-2, is DSGVTQTPKHLITATGQRVTLRCSPRSGDLSVYWYQQSLDQGLQFLIQYYNGEERAKGNILERFSAQQFPDLHSELNLSSLELGDSALYFCASSAGQGNTGELFFGEGSRLTVL.